Listed here are 10 T cell receptor beta chains from one sample, sequenced in a study of regulatory T cells in long-lasting Graves disease. Sequencing libraries for TCR beta were prepared with iRepertoire HTBI primers and Arm-PCR of CDR3 regions. TCRdb independently ran MiXCR on the multiplex PCR reads; one entry per CDR3 protein. This table holds about 470,000 distinct CDR3 sequences, under 25% found once. Time point noted: persistent/refractory GD, antithyroid drugs over 5 years with positive TRAb. PBMC-derived RNA was used for the TCR library. Specimen: peripheral blood mononuclear cells (PBMCs), collected when the disease was refractory, from a patient treated with antithyroid drugs. The receptors derive from a female donor with Graves disease.

The CDR3 here is CASSEREYQETQYF. CDR3 sequence (DNA): TGTGCCAGCAGCGAACGGGAGTACCAAGAGACCCAGTACTTC. The chain combines TRBV7-9 with TRBJ2-5; a possible D gene is TRBD2 (6 bases). Germline loops: CDR1 SEHNR, CDR2 FQNEAQ (reference sequence). V was trimmed by 5 bases and J by 0 bases, leaving 10 bases between them. The length of the CDR3 is 14 residues.

This clonotype was observed many times. V and J are TRBV28 and TRBJ2-7; D gene unclear. V was cut by 6 bases and J by 4 bases, with 10 bases left in between. This CDR3 has 12 amino acids. Germline CDR1 MDHEN, CDR2 SYDVKM. The CDR3 coding sequence is TGTGCCAGCAGGGCCCCAGCGTACGAGCAGTACTTC. This gives the protein CASRAPAYEQYF.

V usage is TRBV27 and J usage is TRBJ2-1; D remains unclear. This CDR3 has 14 amino acids. Germline CDR1 is MNHEY and CDR2 is SMNVEV (reference sequence). Trimming shortened V by 3 bases and J by 1 base, and 7 bases separated the two germline ends. CDR3 DNA: TGTGCCAGCAGTTTCTTTGGGTCCTACAATGAGCAGTTCTTC. It codes for CASSFFGSYNEQFF.

The gene calls are TRBV19 and TRBJ1-5; 9 nucleotides align to TRBD1. This CDR3 spans 15 amino acids. The V gene's germline CDR1 is LNHDA and CDR2 SQIVND (reference sequence). V lost 7 bases and J lost 0; bases outside the gene matches: 4. Written as DNA, the CDR3 is TGTGCCAGTACCCGGACAGGGGATAGCAATCAGCCCCAGCATTTT. Translation: CASTRTGDSNQPQHF.

Of note for this clonotype: A much bigger clone sits one base away, suggesting this may be a read error. The chain recombines TRBV5-1 with TRBJ2-1, with 10 bases lining up with TRBD1. Germline V CDR1 and CDR2: SGHRS, YFSETQ. The CDR3 contains 17 residues. Trimming at V came to 5 bases and at J to 6 bases, leaving 14 bases not matched to a gene. The CDR3 sequence: CASSLTPGQGPCNEQFF. DNA of the CDR3: TGCGCCAGCAGTTTGACTCCGGGACAGGGGCCCTGCAATGAGCAGTTCTTC. Using reference TRBV5-1 and TRBJ2-1 for the parts outside the CDR3, the full variable domain is KAGVTQTPRYLIKTRGQQVTLSCSPISGHRSVSWYQQTPGQGLQFLFEYFSETQRNKGNFPGRFSGRQFSNSRSEMNVSTLELGDSALYLCASSLTPGQGPCNEQFFGPGTRLTVL.

This clonotype was seen a handful of times. The rearrangement links TRBV5-6 to TRBJ2-7; possible D gene TRBD2, 6 bases. The germline CDR1 and CDR2 sequences are SGHDT and YYEEEE. V shed 3 bases and J shed 6 bases, with 19 bases lying between them. This CDR3 has 15 residues. CDR3 sequence reads: CASSWEAGIQGEQYF. CDR3 nucleotide sequence: TGTGCCAGCAGCTGGGAGGCAGGGATTCAGGGCGAGCAGTACTTC.

Concerning this clonotype: Here the CDR3 omits its conserved ending phenylalanine or tryptophan, so a read error is the likely source. This chain connects TRBV6-2 or TRBV6-3 to TRBJ1-5; 10 bases are shared with TRBD1. The length of the CDR3 is 18 residues. Unmatched junction bases numbered 5, after V lost 0 bases and J lost 0 bases. Per germline, CDR1 MNHEY and CDR2 SVGEGT. CDR3 sequence reads: CASSYSGTGVYSNQPQHL. CDR3 sequence (DNA): TGTGCCAGCAGTTACTCCGGGACAGGGGTTTATAGCAATCAGCCCCAGCATCTT.

This clonotype was detected ten times or more. The J gene is TRBJ2-2, the V gene TRBV7-2; possible D gene TRBD2, 5 bases. There are 15 residues in the CDR3. V lost 5 bases and J 6 bases, leaving 16 bases between the germline ends. From germline, CDR1 is SGHTA and CDR2 FQGNSA. CDR3 nucleotides: TGTGCCAGCAGCCTAGGAGTAGCGAGGTCCGGGGAGCTGTTTTTT. Translating it yields CASSLGVARSGELFF.

This clonotype was found a few times. This sequence joins TRBV4-1 and TRBJ1-1; perhaps TRBD1 as D (5 bases). V lost 4 bases to trimming and J lost 1 base, with 10 bases between them. Germline V gene lookup returns CDR1 MGHRA and CDR2 YSYEKL. The CDR3 loop spans 14 amino acids. CDR3 sequence: CASSLQGQNTEAFF. The CDR3 nucleotides are TGCGCCAGCAGCCTCCAAGGACAGAACACTGAAGCTTTCTTT.

This clonotype was found many times. The gene calls are TRBV10-2 and TRBJ2-5; D not certain. This CDR3 comprises 14 residues. The V gene lost 0 bases and the J gene lost 5 bases, with 10 bases spanning the gap. Germline CDR1 WSHSY, CDR2 SAAADI. Written as DNA, the CDR3 is TGCGCCAGCAGTGAGTCAGGGCTGTGGGAGACCCAGTACTTC. This gives the protein CASSESGLWETQYF.